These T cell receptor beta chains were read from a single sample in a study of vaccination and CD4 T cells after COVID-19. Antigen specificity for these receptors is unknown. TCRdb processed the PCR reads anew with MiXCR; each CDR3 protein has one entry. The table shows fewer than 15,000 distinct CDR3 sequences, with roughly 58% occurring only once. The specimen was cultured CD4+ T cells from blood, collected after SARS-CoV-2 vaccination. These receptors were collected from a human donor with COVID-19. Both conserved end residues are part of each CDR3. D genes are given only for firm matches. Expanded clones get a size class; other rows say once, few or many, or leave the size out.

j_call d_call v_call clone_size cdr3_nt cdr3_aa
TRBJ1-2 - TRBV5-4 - TGTGCCAGCAGCTTTGGGGAGGGCTATGGCTACACCTTC CASSFGEGYGYTF
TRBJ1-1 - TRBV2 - TGTGCCGGCAGAGGTACAGGGAGGGACACTGAAGCTTTCTTT CAGRGTGRDTEAFF
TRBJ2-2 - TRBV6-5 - TGTGCCAGCAGTTACTCCACCCCAGGACTACGGACCGTCGACGGGGAGCTGTTTTTT CASSYSTPGLRTVDGELFF
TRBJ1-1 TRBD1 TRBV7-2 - TGTGCCAGCAGCCCACGGACAGGCGCCGATTCGGAAGCTTTCTTT CASSPRTGADSEAFF
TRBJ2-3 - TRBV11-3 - TGTGCCAGCAGCACTCGACAGGGAGGGGGTTACGGGGATACGCAGTATTTT CASSTRQGGGYGDTQYF
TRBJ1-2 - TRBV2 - TGTGCCAGCAGTGAGGTCGTAGGGAGTGGCTACACCTTC CASSEVVGSGYTF
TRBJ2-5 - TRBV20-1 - TGCAGTGCCCCCGACACTAAGGACCAAGAGACCCAGTACTTC CSAPDTKDQETQYF
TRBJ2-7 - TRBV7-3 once TGTGCCAGCAGCTTATACCTGCGGCCCTACGAGCAGTACTTC CASSLYLRPYEQYF
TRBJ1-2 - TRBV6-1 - TGTGCCAGCAGACCAGACAGCTCTAACTATGGCTACACCTTC CASRPDSSNYGYTF
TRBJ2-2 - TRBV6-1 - TGTGCCGCACAGGGTTTTAGCGACACCGGGGAGCTGTTTTTT CAAQGFSDTGELFF
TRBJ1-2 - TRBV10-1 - TGCGCCAGCAGTGAGCAACCCGGGACCTATGGCTACACCTTC CASSEQPGTYGYTF
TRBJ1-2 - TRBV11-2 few TGTGCCAGCAGCCCCCAAAACTATGGCTACACCTTC CASSPQNYGYTF
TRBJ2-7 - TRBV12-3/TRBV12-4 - TGTGCCAGCAGCCCAGGGGCGAATTCGGTGCAGTACTTC CASSPGANSVQYF
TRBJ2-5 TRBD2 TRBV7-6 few TGTGCCAGCAGCTTAGTCGGGACTAGCAAAGAGACCCAGTACTTC CASSLVGTSKETQYF
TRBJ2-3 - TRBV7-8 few TGTGCCAGCAGCTTAGTAGGGCTGACAGATACGCAGTATTTT CASSLVGLTDTQYF
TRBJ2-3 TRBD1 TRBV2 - TGTGCCAGCAGTGAAGGTGGACAGGGTGGAGATACGCAGTATTTT CASSEGGQGGDTQYF
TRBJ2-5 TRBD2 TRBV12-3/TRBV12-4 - TGTGCCAGCAGGGTAGGGGGACTAGCGGGTTTCCAAGAGACCCAGTACTTC CASRVGGLAGFQETQYF
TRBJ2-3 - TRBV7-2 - TGTGCCAGCAGCCCTACGTTGGGGGAGTCGGATACGCAGTATTTT CASSPTLGESDTQYF
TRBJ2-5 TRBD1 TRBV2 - TGTGCCAGCGCCTCACAGGGGGCCAAGGAGACCCAGTACTTC CASASQGAKETQYF